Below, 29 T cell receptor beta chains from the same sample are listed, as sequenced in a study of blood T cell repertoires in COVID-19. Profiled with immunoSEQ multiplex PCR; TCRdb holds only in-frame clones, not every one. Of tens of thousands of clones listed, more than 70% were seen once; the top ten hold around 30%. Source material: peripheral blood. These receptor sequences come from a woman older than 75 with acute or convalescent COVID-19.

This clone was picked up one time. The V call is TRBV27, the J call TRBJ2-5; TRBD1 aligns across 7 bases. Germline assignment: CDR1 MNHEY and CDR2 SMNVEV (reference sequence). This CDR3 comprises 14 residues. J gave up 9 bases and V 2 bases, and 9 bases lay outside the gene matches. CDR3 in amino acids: CASSLIGSGGSQYF. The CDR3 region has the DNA TGTGCCAGCAGTTTAATTGGTTCAGGGGGATCCCAGTACTTC.

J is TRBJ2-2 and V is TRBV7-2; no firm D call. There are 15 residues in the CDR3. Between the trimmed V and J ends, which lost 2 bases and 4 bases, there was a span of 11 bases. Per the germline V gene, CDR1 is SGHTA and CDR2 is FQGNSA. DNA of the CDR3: TGTGCCAGCAGCTTATTTTCGGTCGGCACCGGGGAGCTGTTTTTT. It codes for CASSLFSVGTGELFF.

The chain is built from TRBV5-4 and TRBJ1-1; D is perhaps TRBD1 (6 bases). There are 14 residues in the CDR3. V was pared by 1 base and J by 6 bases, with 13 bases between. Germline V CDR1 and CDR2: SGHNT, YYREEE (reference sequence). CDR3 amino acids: CASSLRPGVAEAFF. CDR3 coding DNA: TGTGCCAGCAGCTTGCGGCCAGGGGTCGCTGAAGCTTTCTTT.

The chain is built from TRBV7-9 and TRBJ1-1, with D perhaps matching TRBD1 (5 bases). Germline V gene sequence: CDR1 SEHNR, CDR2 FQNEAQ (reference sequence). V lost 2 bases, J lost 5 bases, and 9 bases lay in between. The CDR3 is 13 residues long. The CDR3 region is CASSLQGRTEAFF. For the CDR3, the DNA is TGTGCCAGCAGCTTACAGGGTCGGACTGAAGCTTTCTTT. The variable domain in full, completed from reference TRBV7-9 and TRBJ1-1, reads DTGVSQNPRHKITKRGQNVTFRCDPISEHNRLYWYRQTLGQGPEFLTYFQNEAQLEKSRLLSDRFSAERPKGSFSTLEIQRTEQGDSAMYLCASSLQGRTEAFFGQGTRLTVV.

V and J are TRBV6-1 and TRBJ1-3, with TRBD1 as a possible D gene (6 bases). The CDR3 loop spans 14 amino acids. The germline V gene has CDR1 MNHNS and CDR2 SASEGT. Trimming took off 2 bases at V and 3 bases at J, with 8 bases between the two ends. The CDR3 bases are TGTGCCAGCAGTGAATGGGGACATGGAAACACCATATATTTT. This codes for CASSEWGHGNTIYF.

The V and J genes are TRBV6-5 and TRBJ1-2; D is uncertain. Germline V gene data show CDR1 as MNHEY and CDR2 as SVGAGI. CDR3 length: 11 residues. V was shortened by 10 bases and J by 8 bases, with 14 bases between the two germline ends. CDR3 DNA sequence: TGTGCCACCGCGGTATCTGGCGGCTACACCTTC. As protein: CATAVSGGYTF.

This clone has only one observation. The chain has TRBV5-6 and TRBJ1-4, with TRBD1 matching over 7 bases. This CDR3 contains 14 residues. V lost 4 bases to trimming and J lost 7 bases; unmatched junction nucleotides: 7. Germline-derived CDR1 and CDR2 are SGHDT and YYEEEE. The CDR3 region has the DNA TGTGCCAGCAGCCCCCGGGACAGCGTTGAAAAACTGTTTTTT. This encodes CASSPRDSVEKLFF.

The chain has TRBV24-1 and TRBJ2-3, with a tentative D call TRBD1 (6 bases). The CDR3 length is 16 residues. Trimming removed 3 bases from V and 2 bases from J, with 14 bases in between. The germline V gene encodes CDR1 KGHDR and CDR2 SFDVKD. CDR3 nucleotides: TGTGCCACCAGTGATAAAACCCGGGACATCACAGATACGCAGTATTTT. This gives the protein CATSDKTRDITDTQYF.

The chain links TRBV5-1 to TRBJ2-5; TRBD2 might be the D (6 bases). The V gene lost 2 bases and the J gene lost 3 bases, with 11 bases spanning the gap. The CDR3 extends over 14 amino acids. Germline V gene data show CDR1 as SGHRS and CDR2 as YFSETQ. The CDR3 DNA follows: TGCGCCAGCAGCTTACCCGGGGGTGAAGAGACCCAGTACTTC. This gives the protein CASSLPGGEETQYF.

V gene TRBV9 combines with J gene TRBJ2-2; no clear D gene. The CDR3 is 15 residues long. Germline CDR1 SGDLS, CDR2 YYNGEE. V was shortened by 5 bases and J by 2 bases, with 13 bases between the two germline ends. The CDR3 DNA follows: TGTGCCAGCAGTCCCGGCGGTGCCAACACCGGGGAGCTGTTTTTT. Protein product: CASSPGGANTGELFF. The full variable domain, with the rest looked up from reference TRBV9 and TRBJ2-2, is DSGVTQTPKHLITATGQRVTLRCSPRSGDLSVYWYQQSLDQGLQFLIQYYNGEERAKGNILERFSAQQFPDLHSELNLSSLELGDSALYFCASSPGGANTGELFFGEGSRLTVL.

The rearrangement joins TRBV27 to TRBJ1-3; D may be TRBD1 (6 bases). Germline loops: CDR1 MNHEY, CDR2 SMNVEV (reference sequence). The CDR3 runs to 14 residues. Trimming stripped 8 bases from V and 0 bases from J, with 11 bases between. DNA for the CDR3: TGTGCCAGCGCCACAGGGAGCTCTGGAAACACCATATATTTT. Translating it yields CASATGSSGNTIYF.

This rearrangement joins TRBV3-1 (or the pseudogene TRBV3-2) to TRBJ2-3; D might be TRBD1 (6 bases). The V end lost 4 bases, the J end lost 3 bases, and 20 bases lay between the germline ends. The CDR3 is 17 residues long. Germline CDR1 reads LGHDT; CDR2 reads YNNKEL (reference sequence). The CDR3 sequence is CASSLNRAPDRTDTQYF. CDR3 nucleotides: TGTGCCAGCAGCCTCAACCGGGCCCCTGACAGGACAGATACGCAGTATTTT.

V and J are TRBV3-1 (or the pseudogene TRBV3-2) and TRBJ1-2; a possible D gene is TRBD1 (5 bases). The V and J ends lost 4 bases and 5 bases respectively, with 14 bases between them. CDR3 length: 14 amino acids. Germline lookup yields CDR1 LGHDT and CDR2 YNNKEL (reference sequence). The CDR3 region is CASSPRQSSYGYTF. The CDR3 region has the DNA TGTGCCAGCAGCCCGCGACAGTCTTCGTATGGCTACACCTTC.

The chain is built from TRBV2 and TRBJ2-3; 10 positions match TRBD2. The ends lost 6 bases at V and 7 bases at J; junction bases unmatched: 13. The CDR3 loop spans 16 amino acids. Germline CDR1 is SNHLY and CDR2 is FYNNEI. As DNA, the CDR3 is TGTGCCAGCAGCCGCTGGACTAGCGGCTTAAATTATACGCAGTATTTT. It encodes CASSRWTSGLNYTQYF.

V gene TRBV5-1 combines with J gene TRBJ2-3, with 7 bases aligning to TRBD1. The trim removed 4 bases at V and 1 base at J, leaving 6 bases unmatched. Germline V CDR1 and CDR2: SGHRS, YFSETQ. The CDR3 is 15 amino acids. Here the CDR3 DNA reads TGCGCCAGCAGCGACCAGCAGGGGGGCACAGATACGCAGTATTTT. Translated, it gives CASSDQQGGTDTQYF.

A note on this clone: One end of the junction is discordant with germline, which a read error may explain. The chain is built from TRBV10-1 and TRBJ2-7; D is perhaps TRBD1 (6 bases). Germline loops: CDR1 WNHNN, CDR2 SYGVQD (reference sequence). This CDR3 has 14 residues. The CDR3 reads CASSEGGTPTELYF. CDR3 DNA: TGCGCCAGCAGTGAAGGGGGAACCCCGACGGAACTCTATTTC.

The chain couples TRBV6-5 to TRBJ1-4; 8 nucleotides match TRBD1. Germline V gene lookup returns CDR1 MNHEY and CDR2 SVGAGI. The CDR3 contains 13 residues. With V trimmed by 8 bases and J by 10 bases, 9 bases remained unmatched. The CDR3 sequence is CASGEFGQGKLFF. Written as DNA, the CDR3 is TGTGCCAGCGGCGAATTTGGACAGGGAAAACTGTTTTTT.

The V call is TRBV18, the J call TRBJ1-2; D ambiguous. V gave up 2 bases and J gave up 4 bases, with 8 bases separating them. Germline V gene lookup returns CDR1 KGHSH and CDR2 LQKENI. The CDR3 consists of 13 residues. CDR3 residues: CASSPAETYGYTF. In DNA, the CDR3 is TGTGCCAGCTCACCAGCGGAAACCTATGGCTACACCTTC.

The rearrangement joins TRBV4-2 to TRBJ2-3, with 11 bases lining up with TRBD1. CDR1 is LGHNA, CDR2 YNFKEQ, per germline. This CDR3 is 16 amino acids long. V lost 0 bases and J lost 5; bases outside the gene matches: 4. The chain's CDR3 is CASSQEDRGRVDTQYF. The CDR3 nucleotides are TGTGCCAGCAGCCAAGAGGACAGGGGGCGCGTAGATACGCAGTATTTT.

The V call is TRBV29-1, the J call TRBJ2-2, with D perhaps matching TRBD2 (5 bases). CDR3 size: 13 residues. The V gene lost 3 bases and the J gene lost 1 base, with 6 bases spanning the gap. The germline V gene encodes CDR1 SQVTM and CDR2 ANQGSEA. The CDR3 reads CSVDEGNTGELFF. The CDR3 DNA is TGCAGCGTTGACGAGGGGAACACCGGGGAGCTGTTTTTT.

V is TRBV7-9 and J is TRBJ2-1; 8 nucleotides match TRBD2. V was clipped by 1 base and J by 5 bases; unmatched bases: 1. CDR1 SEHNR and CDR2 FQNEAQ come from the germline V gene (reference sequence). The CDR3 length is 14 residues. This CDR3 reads CASSLDSGDNEQFF. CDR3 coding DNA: TGTGCCAGCAGCTTAGATAGCGGGGACAATGAGCAGTTCTTC.

Here the CDR3 reads CASSLLTDTQYF. For the CDR3, the DNA is TGTGCCAGCAGCCTACTCACAGATACGCAGTATTTT. The rearrangement links TRBV9 to TRBJ2-3; D not certain. The germline V gene encodes CDR1 SGDLS and CDR2 YYNGEE. V was clipped by 4 bases and J by 2 bases, with 5 bases between them. CDR3 length equals 12 residues.

The CDR3 is CASSSPGDYNQPQHF. CDR3 coding DNA: TGTGCCAGTAGTTCCCCAGGGGACTACAATCAGCCCCAGCATTTT. The rearrangement links TRBV19 to TRBJ1-5; TRBD1 might be the D (6 bases). CDR1 and CDR2 (germline): LNHDA, SQIVND (reference sequence). V was pared by 5 bases and J by 3 bases, with 14 bases between. There are 15 residues in the CDR3.

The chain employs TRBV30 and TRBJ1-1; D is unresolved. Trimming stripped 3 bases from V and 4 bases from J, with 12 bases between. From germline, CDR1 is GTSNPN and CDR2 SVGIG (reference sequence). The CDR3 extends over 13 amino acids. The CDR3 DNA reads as TGTGCCTGGAGCGTTTTTGCGTCCACTGAAGCTTTCTTT. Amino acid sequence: CAWSVFASTEAFF.

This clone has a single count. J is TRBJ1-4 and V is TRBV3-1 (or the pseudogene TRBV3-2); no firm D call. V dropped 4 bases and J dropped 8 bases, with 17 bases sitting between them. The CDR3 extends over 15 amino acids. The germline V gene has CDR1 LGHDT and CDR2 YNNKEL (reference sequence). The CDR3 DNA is TGTGCCAGCAGCCCCCTCGGCACGGGAGGGGAAAAACTGTTTTTT. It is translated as CASSPLGTGGEKLFF.

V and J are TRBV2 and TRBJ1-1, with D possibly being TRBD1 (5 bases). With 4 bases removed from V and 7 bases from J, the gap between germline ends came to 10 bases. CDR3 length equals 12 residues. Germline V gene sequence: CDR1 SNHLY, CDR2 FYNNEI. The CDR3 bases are TGTGCCAGCAGTGGGGACGGGGGTGAAGCTTTCTTT. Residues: CASSGDGGEAFF. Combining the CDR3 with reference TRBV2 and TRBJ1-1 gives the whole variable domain EPEVTQTPSHQVTQMGQEVILRCVPISNHLYFYWYRQILGQKVEFLVSFYNNEISEKSEIFDDQFSVERPDGSNFTLKIRSTKLEDSAMYFCASSGDGGEAFFGQGTRLTVV.

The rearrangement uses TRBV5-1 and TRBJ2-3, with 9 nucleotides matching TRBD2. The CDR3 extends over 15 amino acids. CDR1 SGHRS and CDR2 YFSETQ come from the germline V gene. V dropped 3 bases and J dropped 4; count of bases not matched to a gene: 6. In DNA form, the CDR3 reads TGCGCCAGCAGCTCGAGCGGGGGGAGGGCAGATACGCAGTATTTT. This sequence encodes CASSSSGGRADTQYF.

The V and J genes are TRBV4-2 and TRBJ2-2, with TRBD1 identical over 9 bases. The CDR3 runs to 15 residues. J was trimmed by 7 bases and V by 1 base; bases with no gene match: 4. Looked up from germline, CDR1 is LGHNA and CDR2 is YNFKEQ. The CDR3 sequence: CASSQGTGVGGELFF. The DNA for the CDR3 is TGTGCCAGCAGCCAAGGGACAGGGGTCGGCGGGGAGCTGTTTTTT.

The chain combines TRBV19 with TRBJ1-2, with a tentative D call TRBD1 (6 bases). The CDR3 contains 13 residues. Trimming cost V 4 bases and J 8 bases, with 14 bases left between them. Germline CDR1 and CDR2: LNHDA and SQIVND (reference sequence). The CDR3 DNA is TGTGCCAGTAGTAAAACAGGGTTCGGCGGCTACACCTTC. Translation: CASSKTGFGGYTF. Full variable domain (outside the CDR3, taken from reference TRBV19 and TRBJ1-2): DGGITQSPKYLFRKEGQNVTLSCEQNLNHDAMYWYRQDPGQGLRLIYYSQIVNDFQKGDIAEGYSVSREKKESFPLTVTSAQKNPTAFYLCASSKTGFGGYTFGSGTRLTVV.